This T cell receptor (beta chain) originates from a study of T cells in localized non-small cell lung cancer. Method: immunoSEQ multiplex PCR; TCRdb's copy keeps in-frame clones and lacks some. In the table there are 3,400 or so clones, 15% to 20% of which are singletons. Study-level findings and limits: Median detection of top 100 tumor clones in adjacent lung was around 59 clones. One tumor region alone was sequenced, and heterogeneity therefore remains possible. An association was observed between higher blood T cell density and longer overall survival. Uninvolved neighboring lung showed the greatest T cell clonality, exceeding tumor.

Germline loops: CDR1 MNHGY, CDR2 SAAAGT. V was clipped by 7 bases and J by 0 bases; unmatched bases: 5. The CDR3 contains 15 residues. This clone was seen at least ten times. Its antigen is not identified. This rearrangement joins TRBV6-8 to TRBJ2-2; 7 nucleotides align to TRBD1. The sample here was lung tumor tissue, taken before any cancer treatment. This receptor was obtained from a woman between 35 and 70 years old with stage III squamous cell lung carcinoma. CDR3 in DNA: TGTGCCAGCAAATGGACAGGCGCGAACACCGGGGAGCTGTTTTTT. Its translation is CASKWTGANTGELFF.